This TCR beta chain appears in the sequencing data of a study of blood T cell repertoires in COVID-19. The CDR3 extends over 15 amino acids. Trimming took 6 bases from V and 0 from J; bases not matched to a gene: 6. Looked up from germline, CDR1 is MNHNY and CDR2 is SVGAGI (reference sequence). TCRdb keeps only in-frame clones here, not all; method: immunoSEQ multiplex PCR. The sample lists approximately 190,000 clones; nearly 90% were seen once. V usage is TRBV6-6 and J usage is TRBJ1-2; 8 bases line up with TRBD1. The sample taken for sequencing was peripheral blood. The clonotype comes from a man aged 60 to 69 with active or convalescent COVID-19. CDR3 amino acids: CASRRQGQANYGYTF. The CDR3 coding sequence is TGTGCCAGCAGGCGACAGGGGCAGGCTAACTATGGCTACACCTTC.